The 5 T cell receptor beta chains below were found in one sample sequenced in a study of CD8 T cells in Susac syndrome (dated by TCRdb to the late 2010s). The library came from the immunoSEQ multiplex PCR assay. RNA was extracted using the RNeasy kit, and roughly 0.45 to 1 microgram was reverse transcribed with random hexamers. Clones were called with MiXCR by TCRdb after fastp trimmed the public reads at Q25, and only in-frame beta chains were retained. All rows with the same CDR3 protein become a single entry with the most common DNA and genes. The sample table holds about 120,000 distinct CDR3 sequences, of which about 93% were seen once. The ten biggest clones cover approximately 0.1% of the sample. Sequenced sample: CD4+ T cells from PBMCs. The receptors here all came from a human donor in good health.

V is TRBV7-9 and J is TRBJ2-1; 11 bases are a match to TRBD2. V lost 5 bases and J lost 9; bases outside the gene matches: 9. Germline V gene sequence: CDR1 SEHNR, CDR2 FQNEAQ (reference sequence). The CDR3 has 15 amino acids. The CDR3 loop is CASSLGTSGGGEQFF. The CDR3 DNA follows: TGTGCCAGCAGCCTCGGGACTAGCGGCGGTGGTGAGCAGTTCTTC.

The J gene is TRBJ1-2, the V gene TRBV5-1; 9 positions match TRBD1. From germline, CDR1 is SGHRS and CDR2 YFSETQ. CDR3 length: 12 residues. With 1 base clipped from V and 13 bases from J, the junction kept 5 bases outside the gene matches. CDR3 bases: TGCGCCAGCAGCTTGCAACAGGGGGCTGTCACCTTC. Translation: CASSLQQGAVTF.

This chain connects TRBV5-4 to TRBJ1-1; unclear D gene. The CDR3 totals 13 residues. V was cut by 3 bases and J by 6 bases, with 12 bases left in between. In germline, CDR1 is SGHNT, CDR2 YYREEE (reference sequence). The CDR3 region is CASSSGRAPEAFF. The CDR3 region has the DNA TGTGCCAGCAGCTCAGGACGGGCCCCTGAAGCTTTCTTT.

The V call is TRBV20-1, the J call TRBJ2-2, with D maybe TRBD1 (5 bases). CDR1 DFQATT and CDR2 SNEGSKA come from the germline V gene (reference sequence). The V and J ends lost 1 base and 1 base respectively, with 10 bases between them. The CDR3 loop spans 15 amino acids. CDR3 in DNA: TGCAGTGCTAGAGCCATCACAGGGAACACCGGGGAGCTGTTTTTT. It is translated as CSARAITGNTGELFF.

This clonotype appeared once. The V call is TRBV29-1, the J call TRBJ1-1; D gene unclear. V lost 3 bases and J 5 bases, leaving 13 bases between the germline ends. Germline V lookup: CDR1 SQVTM, CDR2 ANQGSEA. The CDR3 is 13 amino acids. The CDR3 DNA sequence: TGCAGCGTTGAGGGAAGGGTGGGGACTGAAGCTTTCTTT. Translation: CSVEGRVGTEAFF.